The clone carrying this T cell receptor (beta chain) was recorded a few times. Its antigen is unknown. MiXCR, run by TCRdb on the 5' RACE reads, gives a single entry per CDR3 protein. The sample carries fewer than 250,000 distinct CDR3 sequences, 6% to 8.5% recorded once. CDR3 length: 16 amino acids. Germline CDR1 and CDR2: DFQATT and SNEGSKA (reference sequence). J gave up 0 bases and V 1 base, and 8 bases lay outside the gene matches. This record belongs to a study of identical twins. Study-wide results and limits: Out-of-frame alpha sequences shared by twins were enriched for low generation probability.

This same sample was also taken into another study, of yellow fever vaccine responses in identical twins. That paper states: Reportedly, twins' vaccine T cell responses looked partly convergent and partly personalized.

The V and J genes are TRBV20-1 and TRBJ2-5; TRBD2 aligns across 7 bases. Sequencing was carried out using CD8+ T cells sorted from blood. The TCR originated in a woman in her late teens or twenties in good health. CDR3 bases: TGCAGTGCTAGAGGTCTAGCGGTACCGTACCAAGAGACCCAGTACTTC. It codes for CSARGLAVPYQETQYF.